Reported below is one T cell receptor (beta chain). Its antigen is unidentified. The sample comes from a study of T cells in Graves' hyperthyroidism and ophthalmopathy. The study, taken as a whole, reports: Before onset, by a median of approximately 6.2 months, the model predicted ophthalmopathy. Ophthalmopathy and stable hyperthyroidism were separated by a 13 V-J model.

This CDR3 contains 13 residues. Germline-derived CDR1 and CDR2 are SNHLY and FYNNEI. Trimming at V came to 7 bases and at J to 4 bases, leaving 6 bases not matched to a gene. Amplified TCR beta CDR3 regions came from RNA transcripts. In the first-round RT-PCR of the TCR CDR3, the HTBI primer set was used. One entry per CDR3 protein, called by TCRdb with MiXCR from the multiplex PCR reads. The sample holds approximately 560,000 distinct CDR3 sequences, 40% to 55% seen once. Not enrolled were patients with uncontrolled infection, other autoimmune disease, pregnancy or lactation. Thyroid ultrasound, orbital computed tomography, clinical symptoms, and serum thyroxine and TRAb underpinned diagnoses.

This clonotype was obtained from a woman aged 18-35 years with Graves' hyperthyroidism. V is TRBV2 and J is TRBJ1-1, with 7 bases fitting TRBD1. Sequenced sample: peripheral blood or thyroid tissue (not recorded which). The CDR3 is CASTDRDLTEAFF. In DNA form, the CDR3 reads TGTGCCAGCACCGACAGGGACCTCACTGAAGCTTTCTTT.